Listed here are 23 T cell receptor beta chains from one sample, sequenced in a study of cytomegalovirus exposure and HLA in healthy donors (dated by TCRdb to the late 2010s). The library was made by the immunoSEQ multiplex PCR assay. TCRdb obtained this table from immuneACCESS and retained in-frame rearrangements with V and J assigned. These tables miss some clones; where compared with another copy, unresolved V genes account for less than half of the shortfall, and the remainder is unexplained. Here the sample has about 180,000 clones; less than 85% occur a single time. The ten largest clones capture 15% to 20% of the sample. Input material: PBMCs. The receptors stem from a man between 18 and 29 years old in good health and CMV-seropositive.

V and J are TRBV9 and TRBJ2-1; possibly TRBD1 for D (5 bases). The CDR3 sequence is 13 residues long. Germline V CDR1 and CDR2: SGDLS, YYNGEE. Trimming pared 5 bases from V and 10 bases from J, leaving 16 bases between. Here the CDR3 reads CASSVTYSGEQFF. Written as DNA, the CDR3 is TGTGCCAGCAGTGTTACGTATTCAGGGGAGCAGTTCTTC.

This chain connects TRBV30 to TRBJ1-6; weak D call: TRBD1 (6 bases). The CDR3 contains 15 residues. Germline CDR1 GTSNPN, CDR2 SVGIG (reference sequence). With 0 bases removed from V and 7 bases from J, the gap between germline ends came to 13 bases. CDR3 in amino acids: CAWSVLEQGNSPLHF. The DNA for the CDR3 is TGTGCCTGGAGTGTTTTAGAACAGGGCAATTCACCCCTCCACTTT.

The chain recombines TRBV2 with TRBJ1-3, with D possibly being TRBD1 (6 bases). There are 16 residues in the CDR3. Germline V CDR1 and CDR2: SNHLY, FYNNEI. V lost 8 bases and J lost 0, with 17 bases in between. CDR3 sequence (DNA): TGTGCCAGCGGCAGGCAGGGGCCCTCCTCTGGAAACACCATATATTTT. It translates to CASGRQGPSSGNTIYF.

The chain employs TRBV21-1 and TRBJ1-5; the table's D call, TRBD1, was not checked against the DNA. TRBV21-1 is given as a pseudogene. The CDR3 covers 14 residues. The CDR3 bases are TGTGCCAGCAGCAGGGGACAGGCAAATCAGCCCCAGCATTTT. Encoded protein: CASSRGQANQPQHF.

The CDR3: CASSCGPEAAFF. In DNA, the CDR3 is TGCGCCAGCAGTTGCGGTCCCGAGGCAGCTTTCTTT. V and J are TRBV23-1 and TRBJ1-1; D gene ambiguous. TRBV23-1 is recorded as an ORF, its role being uncertain. CDR3 length equals 12 residues. Deletions cut 5 bases from V and 10 bases from J, with 14 bases between.

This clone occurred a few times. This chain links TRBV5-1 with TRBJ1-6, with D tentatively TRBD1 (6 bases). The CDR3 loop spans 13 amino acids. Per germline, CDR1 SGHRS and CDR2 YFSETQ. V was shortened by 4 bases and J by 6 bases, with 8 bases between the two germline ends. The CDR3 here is CASSPDSNSPLHF. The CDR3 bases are TGCGCCAGCAGCCCGGACAGTAATTCACCCCTCCACTTT. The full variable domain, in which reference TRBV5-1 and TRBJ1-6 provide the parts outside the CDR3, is KAGVTQTPRYLIKTRGQQVTLSCSPISGHRSVSWYQQTPGQGLQFLFEYFSETQRNKGNFPGRFSGRQFSNSRSEMNVSTLELGDSALYLCASSPDSNSPLHFGNGTRLTVT.

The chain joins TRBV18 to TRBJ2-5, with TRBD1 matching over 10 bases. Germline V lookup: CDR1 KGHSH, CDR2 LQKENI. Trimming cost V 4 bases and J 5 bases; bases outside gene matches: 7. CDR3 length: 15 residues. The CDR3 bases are TGTGCCAGCTCACTAAGACAGGGGGCCGTGGAGACCCAGTACTTC. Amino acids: CASSLRQGAVETQYF.

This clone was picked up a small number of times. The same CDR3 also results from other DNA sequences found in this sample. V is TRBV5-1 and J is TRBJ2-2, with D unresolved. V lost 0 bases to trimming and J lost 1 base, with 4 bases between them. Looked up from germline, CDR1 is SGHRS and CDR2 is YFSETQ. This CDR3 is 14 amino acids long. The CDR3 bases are TGCGCCAGCAGCTTGGGGCAGAACACCGGGGAGCTGTTTTTT. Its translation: CASSLGQNTGELFF.

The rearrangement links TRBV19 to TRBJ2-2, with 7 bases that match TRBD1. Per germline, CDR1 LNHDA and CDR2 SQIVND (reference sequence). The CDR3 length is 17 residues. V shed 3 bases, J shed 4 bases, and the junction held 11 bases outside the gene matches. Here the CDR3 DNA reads TGTGCCAGTAGTATGCGGACAGGAAGAAGGGGCACCGGGGAGCTGTTTTTT. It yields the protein CASSMRTGRRGTGELFF.

The CDR3 nucleotides are TGTGCCAGCAGTGGGACAGGGGACTACGAGCAGTACTTC. Translation gives CASSGTGDYEQYF. This chain connects TRBV2 to TRBJ2-7, with 9 bases fitting TRBD1. The CDR3 covers 13 residues. Germline V gene sequence: CDR1 SNHLY, CDR2 FYNNEI. The junction had 1 base not matched to a gene; V was cut back by 4 bases and J by 3 bases.

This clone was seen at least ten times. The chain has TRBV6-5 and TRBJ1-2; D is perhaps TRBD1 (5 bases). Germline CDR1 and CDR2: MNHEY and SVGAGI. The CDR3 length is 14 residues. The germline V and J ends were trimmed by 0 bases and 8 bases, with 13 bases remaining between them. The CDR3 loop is CASSYSIGGKGYTF. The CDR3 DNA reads TGTGCCAGCAGTTACTCGATCGGGGGGAAAGGCTACACCTTC.

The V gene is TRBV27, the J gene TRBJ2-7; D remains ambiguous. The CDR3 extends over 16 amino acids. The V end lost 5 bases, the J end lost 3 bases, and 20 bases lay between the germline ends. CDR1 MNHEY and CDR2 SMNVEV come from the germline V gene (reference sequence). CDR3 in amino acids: CASSTHYGPHHYEQYF. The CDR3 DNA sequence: TGTGCCAGCAGTACCCACTATGGCCCGCATCACTACGAGCAGTACTTC.

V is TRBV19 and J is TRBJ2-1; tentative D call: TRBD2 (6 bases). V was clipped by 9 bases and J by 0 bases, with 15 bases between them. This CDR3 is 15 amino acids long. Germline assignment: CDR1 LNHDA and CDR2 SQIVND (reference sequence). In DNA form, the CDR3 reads TGTGCCAGCCAGCACGAGCGGGCCTCCTACAATGAGCAGTTCTTC. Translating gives CASQHERASYNEQFF.

Written as DNA, the CDR3 is TGCGCCAGCAGCTTGGGTGGAAGCGACCAGCCCCAGCATTTT. This codes for CASSLGGSDQPQHF. This chain links TRBV5-1 with TRBJ1-5; no clear D. V lost 0 bases, J lost 7 bases, and 11 bases lay in between. The germline CDR1 and CDR2 sequences are SGHRS and YFSETQ. The CDR3 runs to 14 residues.

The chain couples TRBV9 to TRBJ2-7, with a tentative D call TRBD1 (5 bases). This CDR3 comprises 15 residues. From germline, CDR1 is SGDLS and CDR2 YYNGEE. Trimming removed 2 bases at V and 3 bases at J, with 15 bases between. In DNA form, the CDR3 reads TGTGCCAGCAGCGTGGGCATGGGGCCGCACTACGAGCAGTACTTC. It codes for CASSVGMGPHYEQYF.

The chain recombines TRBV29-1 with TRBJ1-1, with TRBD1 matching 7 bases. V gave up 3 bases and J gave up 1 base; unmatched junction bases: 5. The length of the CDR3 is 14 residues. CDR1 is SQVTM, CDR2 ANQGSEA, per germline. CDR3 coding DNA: TGCAGCGTTGAGACAGGGTTGGGGAACACTGAAGCTTTCTTT. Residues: CSVETGLGNTEAFF.

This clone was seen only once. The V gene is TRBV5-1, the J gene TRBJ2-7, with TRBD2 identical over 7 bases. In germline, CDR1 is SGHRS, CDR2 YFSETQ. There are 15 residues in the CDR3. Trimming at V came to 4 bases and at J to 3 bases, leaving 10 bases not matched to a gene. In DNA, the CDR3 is TGCGCCAGCAGCCGGGCGGGAGAGAGTCTCTACGAGCAGTACTTC. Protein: CASSRAGESLYEQYF.

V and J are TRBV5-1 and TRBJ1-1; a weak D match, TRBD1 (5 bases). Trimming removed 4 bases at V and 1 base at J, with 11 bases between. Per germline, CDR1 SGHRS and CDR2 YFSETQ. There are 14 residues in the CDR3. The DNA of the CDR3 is TGCGCCAGCAGCCTTCAGGGCGGGAACACTGAAGCTTTCTTT. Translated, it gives CASSLQGGNTEAFF.

The CDR3 loop is CAWSTARNTEAFF. The CDR3 region has the DNA TGTGCCTGGAGCACTGCTAGGAACACTGAAGCTTTCTTT. V gene TRBV30 combines with J gene TRBJ1-1; D gene ambiguous. The CDR3 totals 13 residues. Looked up from germline, CDR1 is GTSNPN and CDR2 is SVGIG (reference sequence). Trimming pared 3 bases from V and 1 base from J, leaving 9 bases between.

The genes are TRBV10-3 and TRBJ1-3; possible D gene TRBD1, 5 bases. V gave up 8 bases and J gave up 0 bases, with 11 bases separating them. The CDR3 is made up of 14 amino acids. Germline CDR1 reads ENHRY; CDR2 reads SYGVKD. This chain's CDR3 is CAIRRRGSGNTIYF. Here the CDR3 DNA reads TGTGCCATCCGGAGGAGGGGCTCTGGAAACACCATATATTTT.

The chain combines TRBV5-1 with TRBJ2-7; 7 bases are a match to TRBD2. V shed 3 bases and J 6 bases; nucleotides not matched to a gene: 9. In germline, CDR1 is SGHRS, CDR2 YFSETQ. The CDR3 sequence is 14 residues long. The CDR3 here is CASSWGGEAGEQYF. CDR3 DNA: TGCGCCAGCAGCTGGGGGGGGGAGGCGGGCGAGCAGTACTTC.

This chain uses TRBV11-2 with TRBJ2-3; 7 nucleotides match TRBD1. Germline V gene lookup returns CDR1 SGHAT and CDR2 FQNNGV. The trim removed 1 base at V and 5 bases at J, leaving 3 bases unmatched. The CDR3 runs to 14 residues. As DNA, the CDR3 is TGTGCCAGCAGCTTAGGGACAGGAGGAGATACGCAGTATTTT. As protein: CASSLGTGGDTQYF.

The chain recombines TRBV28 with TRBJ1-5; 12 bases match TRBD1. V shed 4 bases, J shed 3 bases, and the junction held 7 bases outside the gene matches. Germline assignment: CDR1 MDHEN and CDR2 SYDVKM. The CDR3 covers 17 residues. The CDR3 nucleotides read TGTGCCAGCAGTTCGGGACAGGGGGCGGATAACAATCAGCCCCAGCATTTT. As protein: CASSSGQGADNNQPQHF.